The 17 T cell receptor beta chains listed next were all sequenced from one sample in a study of technical replicates of blood from a handful of donors. Data came from immunoSEQ multiplex PCR; TCRdb stores just in-frame clones and leaves some out. The sample lists around 76,000 clones, less than 99% occurring once. The sequenced sample consisted of T cells isolated from PBMCs. These receptors were obtained from a human donor in good health.

The rearrangement joins TRBV7-3 to TRBJ2-3; D is ambiguous. Trimming left V 0 bases short and J 2 bases short, with 9 bases between. CDR3 length: 15 residues. CDR1 and CDR2 (germline): SGHTA, FQGTGA. The chain's CDR3 is CASSLTFSTTDTQYF. In DNA, the CDR3 is TGTGCCAGCAGCTTAACTTTTTCTACCACAGATACGCAGTATTTT.

CDR3 in amino acids: CASSLTGTNTEAFF. The CDR3 bases are TGTGCCAGCAGCTTAACCGGTACGAACACTGAAGCTTTCTTT. The rearrangement joins TRBV7-9 to TRBJ1-1; D not certain. V lost 2 bases, J lost 1 base, and 8 bases lay in between. The CDR3 extends over 14 amino acids. The germline V gene encodes CDR1 SEHNR and CDR2 FQNEAQ (reference sequence). Drawing the rest from reference TRBV7-9 and TRBJ1-1, the complete variable domain is DTGVSQNPRHKITKRGQNVTFRCDPISEHNRLYWYRQTLGQGPEFLTYFQNEAQLEKSRLLSDRFSAERPKGSFSTLEIQRTEQGDSAMYLCASSLTGTNTEAFFGQGTRLTVV.

In nucleotides, the CDR3 is TGTGCCAGCTCACCAGGGTCAGGGGACACTGAAGCTTTCTTT. Amino acids: CASSPGSGDTEAFF. The V and J genes are TRBV18 and TRBJ1-1; D is possibly TRBD1 (6 bases). Trimming took 2 bases from V and 3 from J, leaving 10 bases between them. Germline CDR1 and CDR2: KGHSH and LQKENI. The CDR3 covers 14 residues. The whole variable domain, remainder taken from reference TRBV18 and TRBJ1-1, is NAGVMQNPRHLVRRRGQEARLRCSPMKGHSHVYWYRQLPEEGLKFMVYLQKENIIDESGMPKERFSAEFPKEGPSILRIQQVVRGDSAAYFCASSPGSGDTEAFFGQGTRLTVV.

The chain is built from TRBV20-1 and TRBJ2-7; unclear D gene. In germline, CDR1 is DFQATT, CDR2 SNEGSKA (reference sequence). CDR3 length equals 11 residues. Trimming pared 3 bases from V and 3 bases from J, leaving 6 bases between. In DNA form, the CDR3 reads TGCAGTGCTAGTTACGGCTACGAGCAGTACTTC. Translating gives CSASYGYEQYF.

The V and J genes are TRBV6-5 and TRBJ1-1; no clear D. Germline V gives CDR1 MNHEY, CDR2 SVGAGI. Trimming stripped 2 bases from V and 5 bases from J, with 9 bases between. The CDR3 loop spans 13 amino acids. CDR3 coding DNA: TGTGCCAGCAGTTACGTCCAGGTAACTGAAGCTTTCTTT. Amino acid sequence: CASSYVQVTEAFF.

The rearrangement joins TRBV9 to TRBJ2-5; 10 nucleotides align to TRBD2. Germline trimming cut 4 bases from V and 2 bases from J; bases unmatched to any gene: 5. This CDR3 has 15 residues. From germline, CDR1 is SGDLS and CDR2 YYNGEE. CDR3 nucleotides: TGTGCCAGCAGCCTAAGGACTAGCGGACAAGAGACCCAGTACTTC. It yields the protein CASSLRTSGQETQYF.

The chain carries TRBV28 and TRBJ1-2; 8 bases match TRBD1. This CDR3 comprises 16 residues. V dropped 2 bases and J dropped 3; count of bases not matched to a gene: 8. Germline lookup yields CDR1 MDHEN and CDR2 SYDVKM. The CDR3, as DNA: TGTGCCAGCAGTTTACAGGGGGCTAGTTGGGACTATGGCTACACCTTC. Encoded protein: CASSLQGASWDYGYTF.

The chain recombines TRBV28 with TRBJ1-2, with no clear D. V was trimmed by 3 bases and J by 4 bases, leaving 12 bases between them. The CDR3 spans 14 residues. Germline V gene sequence: CDR1 MDHEN, CDR2 SYDVKM. The CDR3 reads CASSFAGDPYGYTF. The CDR3 DNA reads as TGTGCCAGCAGTTTTGCCGGAGATCCCTATGGCTACACCTTC.

V and J are TRBV29-1 and TRBJ2-2; 7 bases match TRBD1. V lost 5 bases and J lost 5; bases outside the gene matches: 2. This CDR3 is built from 12 residues. The germline V gene encodes CDR1 SQVTM and CDR2 ANQGSEA. The DNA of the CDR3 is TGCAGCGTTACAGGGGAAACCGGGGAGCTGTTTTTT. The encoded protein is CSVTGETGELFF.

The gene calls are TRBV7-8 and TRBJ2-2; D possibly corresponds to TRBD2 (5 bases). Germline lookup yields CDR1 SGHVS and CDR2 FQNEAQ. Trimming removed 1 base at V and 6 bases at J, with 9 bases between. The CDR3 loop spans 14 amino acids. CDR3 region: CASSLGVRAGELFF. The DNA for the CDR3 is TGTGCCAGCAGCTTAGGTGTGCGGGCCGGGGAGCTGTTTTTT. Based on the CDR3 plus reference TRBV7-8 and TRBJ2-2, the full variable domain is GAGVSQSPRYKVAKRGQDVALRCDPISGHVSLFWYQQALGQGPEFLTYFQNEAQLDKSGLPSDRFFAERPEGSVSTLKIQRTQQEDSAVYLCASSLGVRAGELFFGEGSRLTVL.

The chain links TRBV27 to TRBJ1-2, with D uncertain. CDR3 length: 16 residues. Trimming pared 4 bases from V and 3 bases from J, leaving 18 bases between. CDR1 and CDR2 (germline): MNHEY, SMNVEV (reference sequence). The CDR3 DNA sequence: TGTGCCAGCAGTTCAGGAGGGTTAGGCGTCTACTATGGCTACACCTTC. It translates to CASSSGGLGVYYGYTF.

The chain links TRBV7-8 to TRBJ1-1; no reliable D call. The CDR3 is 14 residues long. Per germline, CDR1 SGHVS and CDR2 FQNEAQ. The V end lost 5 bases, the J end lost 0 bases, and 10 bases lay between the germline ends. CDR3 DNA: TGTGCCAGCAGCGAAAGCGATGTGAACACTGAAGCTTTCTTT. Translation: CASSESDVNTEAFF.

This sequence joins TRBV29-1 and TRBJ2-1, with 7 bases aligning to TRBD1. The V gene's germline CDR1 is SQVTM and CDR2 ANQGSEA. The CDR3 has 13 residues. Germline trimming cut 7 bases from V and 5 bases from J; bases unmatched to any gene: 8. CDR3 nucleotides: TGCAGCGGGACCGGGACAGACCACAATGAGCAGTTCTTC. Protein: CSGTGTDHNEQFF.

The rearrangement joins TRBV6-4 to TRBJ1-2; 7 bases line up with TRBD1. The CDR3 covers 14 residues. V gave up 4 bases and J gave up 2 bases; unmatched junction bases: 4. Germline V lookup: CDR1 MRHNA, CDR2 SNTAGT. CDR3 in DNA: TGTGCCAGCAGTGCCCAGACAGGGAACTATGGCTACACCTTC. Translation gives CASSAQTGNYGYTF.

The chain couples TRBV30 to TRBJ2-5; D is undetermined. CDR3 size: 12 residues. V dropped 1 base and J dropped 5 bases, with 8 bases sitting between them. Germline V CDR1 and CDR2: GTSNPN, SVGIG (reference sequence). CDR3 in amino acids: CAWSASLETQYF. Written as DNA, the CDR3 is TGTGCCTGGAGTGCCTCTCTGGAGACCCAGTACTTC.

The CDR3 region is CASSLDLSGGEKLFF. The CDR3 nucleotides read TGTGCCAGCAGCTTGGATCTATCGGGCGGGGAAAAACTGTTTTTT. This chain links TRBV5-4 with TRBJ1-4; D is ambiguous. Trimming left V 0 bases short and J 8 bases short, with 14 bases between. Looked up from germline, CDR1 is SGHNT and CDR2 is YYREEE (reference sequence). The CDR3 is made up of 15 amino acids.

This clone was seen a single time. The rearrangement joins TRBV7-9 to TRBJ1-1; D might be TRBD1 (6 bases). V lost 2 bases to trimming and J lost 1 base, with 11 bases between them. The CDR3 extends over 15 amino acids. Germline assignment: CDR1 SEHNR and CDR2 FQNEAQ (reference sequence). CDR3 coding DNA: TGTGCCAGCAGCTTACAAGAGACAGGGAACACTGAAGCTTTCTTT. Translated: CASSLQETGNTEAFF.